Listed here are 9 T cell receptor beta chains from one sample, sequenced in a study of T cells after yellow fever vaccination. MiXCR, applied by TCRdb to the 5' RACE reads, yields one record per CDR3 protein. Here the sample spans fewer than 650,000 distinct CDR3 sequences, around a fifth being singletons. This specimen consisted of PBMCs, obtained approximately 20 days after the first yellow fever vaccination. These receptors were collected from a man aged 18 to 29 who received the YFV17D yellow fever vaccine.

This clonotype has a handful of counts. The CDR3 sequence: CASRPPNDNEQFF. The CDR3 nucleotides are TGTGCCAGCAGGCCCCCCAACGACAATGAGCAGTTCTTC. This chain joins TRBV25-1 and TRBJ2-1; the D is unclear. Germline loops: CDR1 MGHDK, CDR2 SYGVNS. The CDR3 length is 13 residues. Trimming pared 6 bases from V and 5 bases from J, leaving 11 bases between.

CDR3 region: CASSLDGYQETQYF. CDR3 DNA sequence: TGTGCCAGCAGCTTGGACGGCTATCAAGAGACCCAGTACTTC. The V gene is TRBV5-4, the J gene TRBJ2-5; D uncertain. This CDR3 contains 14 residues. Germline V gene data show CDR1 as SGHNT and CDR2 as YYREEE (reference sequence). Trimming removed 0 bases at V and 2 bases at J, with 8 bases between.

Only a few counts were recorded for this clonotype. This sequence joins TRBV7-2 and TRBJ2-5, with D perhaps matching TRBD2 (5 bases). This CDR3 is built from 13 residues. Germline assignment: CDR1 SGHTA and CDR2 FQGNSA. The ends were cut back, 1 base at V and 7 bases at J, with 10 bases in the middle. The CDR3 DNA is TGTGCCAGCAGCTTAGGTGGCCGGGGGACCCAGTACTTC. Residues: CASSLGGRGTQYF.

The CDR3 here is CASSGPEAGDTDTQYF. For the CDR3, the DNA is TGTGCCAGCAGTGGTCCCGAAGCGGGGGACACAGATACGCAGTATTTT. The V call is TRBV2, the J call TRBJ2-3, with 8 bases that match TRBD2. J was trimmed by 2 bases and V by 4 bases; bases with no gene match: 8. Germline V gene lookup returns CDR1 SNHLY and CDR2 FYNNEI. This CDR3 is 16 amino acids long.

The chain carries TRBV12-3 or TRBV12-4 and TRBJ2-2; maybe TRBD2 (5 bases). This CDR3 spans 14 amino acids. The V gene lost 4 bases and the J gene lost 2 bases, with 8 bases spanning the gap. CDR3 nucleotides: TGTGCCAGCAGTTCCGGACTCAACACCGGGGAGCTGTTTTTT. Protein: CASSSGLNTGELFF.

The J gene is TRBJ2-3, the V gene TRBV20-1; perhaps D is TRBD1 or TRBD2 (6 bases each). The CDR3 consists of 12 residues. Germline loops: CDR1 DFQATT, CDR2 SNEGSKA (reference sequence). V lost 3 bases, J lost 12 bases, and 16 bases lay in between. The CDR3, as DNA: TGCAGTGCTAGGGGGGACACCGCGGGACAGTATTTT. It translates to CSARGDTAGQYF.

In this sample, this clonotype turned up many times. The chain employs TRBV12-3 or TRBV12-4 and TRBJ2-3; the D is unclear. Trimming removed 2 bases from V and 6 bases from J, with 9 bases in between. The CDR3 extends over 13 amino acids. The DNA for the CDR3 is TGTGCCAGCAGTTTACGGGCCGTGGATACGCAGTATTTT. Translation: CASSLRAVDTQYF.

This clonotype was seen only a few times. The genes are TRBV6-1 and TRBJ2-3, with D uncertain. V was shortened by 5 bases and J by 4 bases, with 16 bases between the two germline ends. CDR3 size: 15 residues. Germline CDR1 MNHNS, CDR2 SASEGT. DNA of the CDR3: TGTGCCAGCAGTCGATTTACCCCCGGGTCAGATACGCAGTATTTT. This translates into CASSRFTPGSDTQYF.

This clonotype was detected a few times. This sequence joins TRBV14 and TRBJ2-5, with 10 positions matching TRBD1. The CDR3 runs to 18 residues. Germline CDR1 reads SGHDN; CDR2 reads FVKESK. V lost 2 bases, J lost 3 bases, and 12 bases stayed unmatched. CDR3 nucleotides: TGTGCCAGCAGCCAAAACTCCCCGGCTGGGACAGGGGAAGAGACCCAGTACTTC. As protein: CASSQNSPAGTGEETQYF.